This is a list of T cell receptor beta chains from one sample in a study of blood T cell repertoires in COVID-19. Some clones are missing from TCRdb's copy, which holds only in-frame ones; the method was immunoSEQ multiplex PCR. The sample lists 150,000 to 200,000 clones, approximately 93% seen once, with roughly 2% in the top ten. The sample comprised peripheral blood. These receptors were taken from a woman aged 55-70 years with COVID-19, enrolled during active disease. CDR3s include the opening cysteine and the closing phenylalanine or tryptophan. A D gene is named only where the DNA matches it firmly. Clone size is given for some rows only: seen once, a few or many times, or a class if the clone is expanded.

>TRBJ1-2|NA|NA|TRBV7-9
TGTGCCAGCAGCCCTGCAGGGGGCTACACCTTC
CASSPAGGYTF
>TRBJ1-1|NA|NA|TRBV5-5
TGTGCCAGCAGCCCGTCTCAGGGCATAAGCACTGAAGCTTTCTTT
CASSPSQGISTEAFF
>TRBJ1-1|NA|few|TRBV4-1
TGCGCCAGCAGCCAAGGACGGAGGGGTATGAACACTGAAGCTTTCTTT
CASSQGRRGMNTEAFF
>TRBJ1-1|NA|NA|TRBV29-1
TGCAGCGTTCGGCGAGGGCTCCTCCGGGGGAACACTGAAGCTTTCTTT
CSVRRGLLRGNTEAFF
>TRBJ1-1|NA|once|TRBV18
TGTGCCAGCTCACCACCAGGGGGCACTGAAGCTTTCTTT
CASSPPGGTEAFF
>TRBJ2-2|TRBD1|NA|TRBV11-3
TGTGCCAGCAGCTTAGGACAGGGGGACACCGGGGAGCTGTTTTTT
CASSLGQGDTGELFF
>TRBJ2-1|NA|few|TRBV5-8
TGTGCCAGCGAGGACAGAGACTACAATGAGCAGTTCTTC
CASEDRDYNEQFF
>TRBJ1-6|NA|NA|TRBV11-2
TGTGCCAGCAGCTTAGTAGGGGATTTCTATAATTCACCCCTCCACTTT
CASSLVGDFYNSPLHF
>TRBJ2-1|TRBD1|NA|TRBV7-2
TGTGCCAGCAGCTCAAGGACAGGTAGTTCCTACAATGAGCAGTTCTTC
CASSSRTGSSYNEQFF
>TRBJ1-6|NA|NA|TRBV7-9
TGTGCCAGCAGCTTAGGGGATCGACAGCTTTTCAATTCACCCCTCCACTTT
CASSLGDRQLFNSPLHF
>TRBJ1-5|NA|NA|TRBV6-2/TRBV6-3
TGTGCCAGCAGTTATGGGGGGGGGCATCAGCCCCAGCATTTT
CASSYGGGHQPQHF
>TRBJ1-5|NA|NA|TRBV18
TGTGCCAGCTCACCGTTGGGGGAGGTCGGCCAGCCCCAGCATTTT
CASSPLGEVGQPQHF
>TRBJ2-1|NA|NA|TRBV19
TGTGCCAGTAGACAGGAATTATCGTACAATGAGCAGTTCTTC
CASRQELSYNEQFF
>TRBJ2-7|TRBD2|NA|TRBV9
TGTGCCAGCAGCGTAGACTGGGGCGGGGGTTTACGCGAGCAGTACTTC
CASSVDWGGGLREQYF
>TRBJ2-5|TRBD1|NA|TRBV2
TGTGCCAGTTTCCGAGGGACAGCGTACCAAGAGACCCAGTACTTC
CASFRGTAYQETQYF
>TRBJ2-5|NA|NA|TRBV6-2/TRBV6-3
TGTGCCAGCAGTTTACCGGACACGCCGCAAGAGACCCAGTACTTC
CASSLPDTPQETQYF
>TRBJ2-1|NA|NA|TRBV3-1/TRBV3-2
TGTGCCAGCAGCCAAGATCGAGTCTGGGAGCCCTACAATGAGCAGTTCTTC
CASSQDRVWEPYNEQFF
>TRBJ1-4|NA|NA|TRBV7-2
TGTGCCAGCAGCTTAGCGCTAGGCGGAGGTGAAAAACTGTTTTTT
CASSLALGGGEKLFF
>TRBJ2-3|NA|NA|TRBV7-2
TGTGCCAGCAGCTTAGGTACGTCGAGAGATACGCAGTATTTT
CASSLGTSRDTQYF
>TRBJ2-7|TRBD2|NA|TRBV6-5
TGTGCCAGCAGTTACTCGGGACTAGCCTACGAGCAGTACTTC
CASSYSGLAYEQYF
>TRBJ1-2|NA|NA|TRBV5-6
TGTGCCAGCAGCTTAGGAGGGACGGATTTAGGAGGCTACACCTTC
CASSLGGTDLGGYTF
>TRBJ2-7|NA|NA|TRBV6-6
TGTGCCAGCAGACTCGGACAAAAGTACGAGCAGTACTTC
CASRLGQKYEQYF
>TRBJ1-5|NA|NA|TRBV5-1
TGCGCCAGCAGCCTGGGGTCGGGTGAGGGTCAGCCCCAGCATTTT
CASSLGSGEGQPQHF
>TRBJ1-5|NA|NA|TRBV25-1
TGTGCCAGCAGTGAGCTATACAGGGACAATCAGCCCCAGCATTTT
CASSELYRDNQPQHF
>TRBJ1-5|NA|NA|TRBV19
TGTGCCAGTTCACAGATGGTTGATCAGCCCCAGCATTTT
CASSQMVDQPQHF
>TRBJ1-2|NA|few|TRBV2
TGTGCCAGCAGTGTGGGGGGGCCTGGCTACACCTTC
CASSVGGPGYTF
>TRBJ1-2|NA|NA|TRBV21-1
TGTGCCAGCAGCAAAGAAGGGCGGGCGCCGTTCGGGGATGGCTACACCTTC
CASSKEGRAPFGDGYTF
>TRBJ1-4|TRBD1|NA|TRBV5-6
TGTGCCAGCAGGCGAGACAGGGACTTGGGAGAAAAACTGTTTTTT
CASRRDRDLGEKLFF
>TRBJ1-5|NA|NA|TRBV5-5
TGTGCCAGCAGCCTCGACAGGCGCAATCAGCCCCAGCATTTT
CASSLDRRNQPQHF
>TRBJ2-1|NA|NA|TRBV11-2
TGTGCCAGCAGCCTTGGACAGTACAATGAGCAGTTCTTC
CASSLGQYNEQFF
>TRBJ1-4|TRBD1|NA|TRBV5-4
TGTGCCAGCAGCGGCGGGACAGCAACTAATGAAAAACTGTTTTTT
CASSGGTATNEKLFF
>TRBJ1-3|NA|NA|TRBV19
TGTGCCAGCGTCCGTTACAGGGATATTGGAAACACCATATATTTT
CASVRYRDIGNTIYF
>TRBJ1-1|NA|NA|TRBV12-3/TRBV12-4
TGTGCCAGCAGTCCACAGCAGGGTGAAGCTTTCTTT
CASSPQQGEAFF
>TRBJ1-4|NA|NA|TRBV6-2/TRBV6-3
TGTGCCAGCAGTCCAAAAGGGGGTAATGAAAAACTGTTTTTT
CASSPKGGNEKLFF
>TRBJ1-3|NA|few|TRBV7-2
TGTGCCAGCAGCATAGCCAGGGAAAGAAACACCATATATTTT
CASSIARERNTIYF
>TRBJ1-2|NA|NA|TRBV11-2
TGTGCCAGCAGCTCATACCGAGACAGGCGCTATGGCTACACCTTC
CASSSYRDRRYGYTF
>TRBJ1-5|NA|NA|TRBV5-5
TGTGCCAGCACATACTCCCCGACGGAGATTCAGCCCCAGCATTTT
CASTYSPTEIQPQHF
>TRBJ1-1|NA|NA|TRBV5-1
TGCGCCAGCAGCCCCAGATGGGAGGGAATGAACACTGAAGCTTTCTTT
CASSPRWEGMNTEAFF
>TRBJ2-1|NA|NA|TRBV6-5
TGTGCCAGCAGTTACAGCCACCGGAGCTCCTACAATGAGCAGTTCTTC
CASSYSHRSSYNEQFF
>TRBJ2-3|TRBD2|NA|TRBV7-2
TGTGCCAGCAGCCTGGGACTAGCGGGGGCGGTTTTGGGCGCAGATACGCAGTATTTT
CASSLGLAGAVLGADTQYF